Given below is one T cell receptor beta chain in context. Its recognized antigen is unknown. Base qualities are not provided; no much larger clone lies one nucleotide away. The cohort consisted of approximately 670 healthy bone marrow donors. Cohort members were all nominally healthy when sampled, although unrecorded immune exposures were likely present. The donor tested CMV seronegative, placing the donor among the 300 to 400 seronegative members of the cohort. A peripheral blood sample was collected from each donor, and TCR beta sequencing was performed on peripheral blood mononuclear cells. Genomic DNA was extracted from the blood cell samples with the Qiagen DNeasy Blood Extraction Kit. This specimen comes from a study of cytomegalovirus exposure and HLA in healthy donors (dated by TCRdb to the late 2010s). About the full investigation: In an earlier analysis of 587 of the donors, around 290 Gb of sequence data and 100 million or so unique TCR beta sequences from about 179 million T cells were reported. An early release that covered about 600 HLA-typed donors contained around 300 gigabases of sequencing data and tens of millions of unique TCR sequences. The genetic ancestry cluster associated with self-reported Caucasian donors included 81% of the roughly 400 genotyped donors. The study was designed to test whether signatures of past pathogen exposure could be identified by cataloging public T cell receptors. The T cell repertoires of several hundred subjects were profiled by immunosequencing and related to cytomegalovirus serostatus. A separate validation cohort of roughly 120 different subjects was used in addition to the roughly 720-subject first cohort. High-throughput TCR immunosequencing, statistical association of individual TCRs with disease status, and machine learning were combined to predict cytomegalovirus infection status. In a later analysis, previously published TCR beta repertoires from roughly 710 donors were re-analyzed and high-resolution HLA genotyping was added so that TCR occurrence patterns could be studied. The later analysis used no new phenotypic data to find candidate immune exposures, relying instead on TCR beta sequences and their occurrence across donors. An earlier analysis of approximately 630 of the donors applied high-throughput TCR beta sequencing to assess whether each TCR beta V gene segment acted as functional or pseudogenic. Donor age, sex, ethnicity and CMV serostatus were compiled alongside the repertoire data. Genome-wide SNP genotypes for about 65% of the 666 donors were used in a later genetic analysis, which treated that subset as a discovery cohort. All discovery cohort repertoires had been generated on a single sequencing platform. Both class I and class II loci were covered by HLA typing, at four-digit resolution. Typing coverage differed by locus: A, B, C, DRB1 and DQB1 were typed in about 629-640 donors, DQA1 in approximately 520, DPA1 in approximately 610, and DPB1 in 472. Roughly 5 DR-DQ haplotypes were handled as single units for association and clustering, since linkage in the cohort was strong. Among a few hundred genotyped donors of the cohort, an average of approximately 250,000 unique TCR beta nucleotide sequences were sequenced per donor, around 20% of them non-productive.

Library preparation was by the immunoSEQ multiplex PCR assay. For the multiplex PCR, a mixture combining 60 forward primers for TCR Vbeta segments and 13 reverse primers for TCR Jbeta segments was used. The CDR3 region of rearranged TCR beta genes was amplified from genomic DNA by a multiplex PCR assay. The Illumina HiSeq System was used to sequence the amplified TCR beta libraries as 87-base-pair reads. Regarding the original processing steps: A later analysis counted some 74 million unique TCR beta chains across the 500 to 850 repertoires, and 9 million to 14 million of these chains were shared by at least two donors. Raw reads were error-corrected and collapsed into unique sequences by a nearest-neighbor algorithm in which closely related sequences were merged to remove PCR and sequencing errors. V, D and J gene segments were assigned by aligning CDR3 sequences to IMGT reference sequences. For a sequence to be retained, a match of at least six nucleotides was required to both a V gene segment and a J gene segment. A rearrangement was called productive if the CDR3 had no stop codons and remained in frame with V and J, and every other rearrangement was called non-productive. Following IMGT convention, CDR3 was defined as the stretch from the second conserved V-encoded cysteine up to the conserved J-encoded phenylalanine. In an earlier analysis of just under 600 of the donors, sequences lacking an unambiguous match to a single V gene segment were excluded. An earlier analysis of a few hundred of the donors called V segments functional above 56.7% productive rearrangements and segregating when the between-donor standard deviation exceeded 5%. A statistical classification framework was built to diagnose cytomegalovirus status from the catalog of TCR beta chain sequences. In a later analysis, V and J genes were assigned by comparing TCR nucleotide sequences against IMGT/GENE-DB human TR gene sequences. The TCRdist pipeline was used in a later analysis to assign CDR3 sequences and most-parsimonious VDJ recombination scenarios. In a later analysis, each TCR beta chain was defined by its CDR3 amino acid sequence together with its V-gene family, and reads without a unique V-gene family were excluded. In a later analysis, approximately 640 highly shared, low-generation-probability nucleotide sequences were removed to address suspected cross-contamination and a sequencing artifact. For each public chain, a later analysis derived a clonal expansion index from normalized ranks of inferred template counts within each repertoire. A later analysis computed generation probabilities with a VDJ recombination model fitted to out-of-frame rearrangements, and checked the results against IGoR. Hypergeometric tests were used in a later analysis to score TCR-TCR, TCR-HLA and TCR-CMV co-occurrence, with a repertoire-size bias correction applied to the TCR pairs. False discovery rates were estimated in a later analysis by permuting HLA or CMV assignments 20 times. In a later analysis, co-occurring TCRs were grouped using DBSCAN, and TCRdist sequence similarity was added for clustering within HLA-allele-positive subsets. Repertoires with fewer than 30,000 or more than 120,000 public chains were left out of co-occurrence clustering, as were roughly five repertoires with anomalous nucleotide sharing. Imported from immuneACCESS, the table was reduced by TCRdb to in-frame sequences with V and J called. These copies leave out some clones; in studies compared against another copy, an unresolved V gene accounts for under half, and the cause of the remainder is not known. V and J calls plus clone size are reproduced from that table; the DNA served to infer D and trimming. The sample profile shows 95,000 to 100,000 clones; 65% to 80% of them were found once. The ten largest clones take up 1.5% to 2% of the sample.

Study-level results and caveats: A further reported finding was that TCR beta sequences accurately predicted the HLA-A and HLA-B alleles for most subjects in the first cohort. Because some donors lacked HLA typing at each locus, the association tests relied only on the typed subset. At a false discovery rate of 0.05, a later analysis linked 15,000 to 20,000 TCR beta sequences to specific HLA alleles. An earlier analysis of around 500 of the donors showed that most TCR beta V segments appeared in productive rearrangements either about 87% or about 30% of the time, which broadly matched IMGT annotations. The classifier was reported to diagnose cytomegalovirus status with high specificity and sensitivity in both the original cohort and the validation cohort. A few of the identified cytomegalovirus-associated TCR beta chains were confirmed in vitro to be specific for cytomegalovirus antigens. According to a later analysis, most CMV-associated TCR beta chains appeared to be HLA-restricted, and the HLA associations seemed to be driven largely by CMV exposure. A later analysis found that TCR association rates varied across HLA loci, with DRB1 alleles showing the most associated TCRs and HLA-C alleles the fewest. A total of fewer than 200 TCR beta chains were listed by the study as associated with cytomegalovirus. Because counts were too low, approximately 18 rarely observed V segments, including chromosome 9 orphons, were excluded from the earlier analysis of some 540 of the donors. Presence/absence analyses assumed roughly uniform sequencing depth across donors, an assumption that may not hold. A later analysis found that HLA-associated TCR beta chains were more clonally expanded and had lower generation probabilities than equally common non-associated chains. A cluster of highly shared sequence variants was judged likely to represent a technical artifact of the sequencing pipeline. In a later analysis, several top co-occurrence clusters were reported to appear linked to parvovirus B19, influenza, CMV and Epstein-Barr virus. Linkage disequilibrium might explain the correlated functional status among segregating V segments, but an unknown experimental factor could not be excluded. Most TCR sequences were observed very rarely across donors, whereas some public TCRs were present in many individuals. In this cohort, only TCR beta chains were sequenced, and detectable features were limited by the absence of alpha or paired-chain data. A later genetic analysis reported fewer N-insertions in productive TCRs among donors in an Asian-associated ancestry cluster than the approximately 670-donor mean. The authors suggested that the approach could potentially be generalized to other disease states and immunological phenotypes. When HLA alleles, especially DR and DQ, strongly co-occurred, attributing TCR associations to individual alleles was difficult. In a later genetic analysis, a missense DCLRE1C variant was associated with V-gene and J-gene trimming of TCR beta chains, and the association was replicated in an independent cohort. Immune exposure information for the cohort was limited to CMV serostatus.

The source of this sequence is a woman in her thirties or forties in good health and CMV-seronegative. Material: PBMCs.

CDR3 loop: CASSIAGGGYNEQFF. The DNA reads as follows: TGTGCCAGTAGTATCGCGGGGGGGGGTTACAATGAGCAGTTCTTC. Rearrangement joined TRBV19 to TRBJ2-1; a stretch of 9 junction bases matches TRBD2. From the germline V gene (reference sequence), CDR1 is LNHDA and CDR2 is SQIVND. There are 15 amino acids in the CDR3, from cysteine to phenylalanine inclusive. Just the 45-base CDR3 DNA is kept, in frame starting at base 1. Germline trimming: 3 bases from V, 4 bases from J; junction bases outside gene matches: 4.